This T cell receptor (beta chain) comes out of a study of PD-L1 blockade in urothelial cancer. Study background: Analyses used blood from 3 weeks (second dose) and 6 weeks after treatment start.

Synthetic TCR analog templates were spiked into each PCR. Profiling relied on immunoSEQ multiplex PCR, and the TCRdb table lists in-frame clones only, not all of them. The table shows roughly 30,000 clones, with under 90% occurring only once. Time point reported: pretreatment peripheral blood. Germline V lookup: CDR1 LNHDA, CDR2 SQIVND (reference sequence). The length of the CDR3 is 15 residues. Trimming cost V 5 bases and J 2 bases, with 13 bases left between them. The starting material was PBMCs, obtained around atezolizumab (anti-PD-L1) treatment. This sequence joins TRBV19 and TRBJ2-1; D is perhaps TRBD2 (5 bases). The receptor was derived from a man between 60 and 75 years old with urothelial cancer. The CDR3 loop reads CASSQTSQPYNEQFF. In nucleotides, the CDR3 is TGTGCCAGTAGTCAAACTAGTCAGCCCTACAATGAGCAGTTCTTC.